Here is one T cell receptor (beta chain) with its context. What this receptor recognizes is not known. This CDR3 is missing its conserved last phenylalanine or tryptophan, likely due to a read error. The CDR3 region is 14 residues in length, termini included. Of the read, only the CDR3 DNA is kept; its 42 bases are in frame from base 1. CDR1 and CDR2 are drawn from the germline V gene: MGHRA, YSYEKL. Deletion took 1 base off V and 4 bases off J, with a span of 8 bases between the germline ends. The treatment or condition label, as the study defines it: in vitro stimulation with specific CMV peptide epitopes to enrich CMV-specific T cells. This sample stems from a study of T cell repertoires in cytomegalovirus infection (dated by TCRdb to about 2019). Background on the whole study: The peptide stimulations were aimed at well-studied HLA-B-restricted epitopes as well as recently identified HLA-C-restricted CMV epitopes, whose presentation resists viral immunomodulation. Donor HLA type was relevant to the analysis, as public TCR beta signatures indicated carriage of CMV infection together with the matching HLA type.

Sequenced using an Illumina HiSeq 1500. The public reads were run again by TCRdb, first through fastp at Q25 and then through MiXCR, and only productive beta chains were kept. Merged by CDR3 protein, the rows form single entries marked with the most common genes and DNA. The sample profile shows 900,000 to 950,000 distinct CDR3 sequences; 30% to 40% of them were found once. The top ten clones comprise over 13% of the sample. Points the paper makes about the study in general: The ex vivo response was dominated by HLA-C-restricted CMV-specific TCR beta clonotypes, and the single most frequent clonotype in two of eight donors was supplied by these HLA-C-restricted clonotypes. Carriers of CMV infection plus the relevant HLA type were discriminated by the cumulative frequency of public TCR beta family members in the study cohort and in an independent roughly 340-donor cohort.

Sequences were derived from cultured CD8+ T cells from PBMCs, sampled from culture after CMV antigen stimulation. This clonotype was obtained from a human donor in good health (CMV status not recorded). Some clones in this sample may be carry-over from other donors' samples. Rearrangement joined TRBV4-1 to TRBJ2-1, with no D gene named confidently. The CDR3 protein sequence reads: CASSQAGYYNEQFL. Read as DNA, the sequence is TGCGCCAGCAGCCAAGCCGGGTATTACAATGAGCAGTTCCTC.